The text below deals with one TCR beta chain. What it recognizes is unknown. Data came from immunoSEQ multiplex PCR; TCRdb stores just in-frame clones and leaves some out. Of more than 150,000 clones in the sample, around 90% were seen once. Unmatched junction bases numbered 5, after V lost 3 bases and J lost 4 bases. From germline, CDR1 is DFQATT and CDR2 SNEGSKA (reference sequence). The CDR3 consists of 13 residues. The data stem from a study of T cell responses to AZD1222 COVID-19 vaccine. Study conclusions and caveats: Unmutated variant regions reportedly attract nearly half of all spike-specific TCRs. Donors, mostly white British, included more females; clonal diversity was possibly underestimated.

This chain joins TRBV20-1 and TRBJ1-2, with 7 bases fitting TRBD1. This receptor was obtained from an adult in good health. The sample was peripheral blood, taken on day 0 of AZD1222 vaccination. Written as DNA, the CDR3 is TGCAGTGCTAGTGGGACAGTGAGCTATGGCTACACCTTC. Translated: CSASGTVSYGYTF.